Listed here are 7 T cell receptor beta chains from one sample, sequenced in a study of blood T cell repertoires in COVID-19 (dated by TCRdb to between 2020 and 2021). The library was generated by the immunoSEQ multiplex PCR assay. What TCRdb holds here is the immuneACCESS table cut down to in-frame rearrangements. Part of the clones is not present; checked against another copy, under half of the missing clones reflect an unresolved V gene, and the others are unexplained. The sample table records some 130,000 clones; around 87% of these occur just once. The ten biggest clones cover around 3.6% of the sample. The sequenced sample consisted of peripheral blood. These receptors were obtained from a woman aged 55-69 years with acute or convalescent COVID-19.

The chain has TRBV30 and TRBJ2-7, with D possibly being TRBD1 (5 bases). V was pared by 2 bases and J by 1 base, with 9 bases between. The germline V gene encodes CDR1 GTSNPN and CDR2 SVGIG (reference sequence). This CDR3 is built from 13 residues. CDR3 sequence (DNA): TGTGCCTGGAGTAAAGGGGCTTCCTACGAGCAGTACTTC. Translated, it gives CAWSKGASYEQYF.

V usage is TRBV11-2 and J usage is TRBJ1-4, with 7 bases matching TRBD1. Per germline, CDR1 SGHAT and CDR2 FQNNGV. This CDR3 comprises 15 residues. With 5 bases clipped from V and 0 bases from J, the junction kept 3 bases outside the gene matches. CDR3 bases: TGTGCCAGCAGCGCACAGGGGACAACTAATGAAAAACTGTTTTTT. Translated: CASSAQGTTNEKLFF.

V usage is TRBV19 and J usage is TRBJ2-5, with 12 bases fitting TRBD1. J gave up 4 bases and V 3 bases, and 6 bases lay outside the gene matches. This CDR3 has 16 residues. Germline CDR1 LNHDA, CDR2 SQIVND (reference sequence). CDR3 in amino acids: CASSMGQGAIGETQYF. The CDR3 coding sequence is TGTGCCAGTAGTATGGGACAGGGGGCAATCGGAGAGACCCAGTACTTC.

V is TRBV3-1 (or the pseudogene TRBV3-2) and J is TRBJ2-6, with 15 bases identical to TRBD2. Trimming at V came to 4 bases and at J to 0 bases, leaving 4 bases not matched to a gene. CDR1 LGHDT and CDR2 YNNKEL come from the germline V gene (reference sequence). The CDR3 length is 19 residues. The CDR3 bases are TGTGCCAGCAGCCGAGGACTAGCGGGGGGGAGCTCTGGGGCCAACGTCCTGACTTTC. Protein product: CASSRGLAGGSSGANVLTF.

The J gene is TRBJ2-3, the V gene TRBV3-1 (or the pseudogene TRBV3-2); TRBD2 matches at 7 bases. Trimming took 4 bases from V and 2 from J; bases not matched to a gene: 3. The CDR3 loop spans 14 amino acids. Germline values: CDR1 LGHDT, CDR2 YNNKEL (reference sequence). The DNA for the CDR3 is TGTGCCAGCAGCCCGGGGAGGGCCACAGATACGCAGTATTTT. Protein sequence: CASSPGRATDTQYF.

The V call is TRBV11-2, the J call TRBJ1-2, with D hard to call. The germline V gene has CDR1 SGHAT and CDR2 FQNNGV. The CDR3 loop spans 15 amino acids. With 4 bases removed from V and 4 bases from J, the gap between germline ends came to 16 bases. The CDR3 here is CASSSSLGSIYGYTF. The CDR3 nucleotides read TGTGCCAGCAGCTCCTCCCTAGGGAGTATCTATGGCTACACCTTC.

DNA for the CDR3: TGTGCCAGCAGCAGGGCGAGCGGCTACACCTTC. As protein: CASSRASGYTF. This chain links TRBV12-3 or TRBV12-4 with TRBJ1-2; possibly TRBD1 for D (5 bases). The germline V and J ends were trimmed by 6 bases and 8 bases, with 10 bases remaining between them. The CDR3 spans 11 residues.